This T cell receptor beta chain is drawn from a study of cytomegalovirus exposure and HLA in healthy donors. Regarding the study as a whole: Cytomegalovirus status was reportedly diagnosed by the classifier with high specificity and sensitivity. Further analysis was carried out later, and it showed several of the most significant clusters appearing linked to common viral pathogens. In a later analysis, HLA-associated TCR beta chains were more clonally expanded than equally common others.

A word on this clone: Antigen unknown.

The CDR3 covers 12 residues. Deletions cut 2 bases from V and 8 bases from J, with 8 bases between. The V gene's germline CDR1 is SGDLS and CDR2 YYNGEE. PCR amplification relied on 60 Vbeta primers (plus 13 Jbeta primers). The data were produced by immunoSEQ multiplex PCR, yet TCRdb's version contains in-frame clones alone and is incomplete. This table holds around 200,000 clones, roughly 82% found once. This rearrangement joins TRBV9 to TRBJ2-1, with no clear D. The clonotype comes from a girl aged 2 to 10 in good health and CMV-seropositive. The sequenced material came from PBMCs. The CDR3 nucleotides read TGTGCCAGCAGCGTCTACCTGGATGAGCAGTTCTTC. Translated, it gives CASSVYLDEQFF.